The rows below give T cell receptor beta chains drawn from one sample of a study of spatial heterogeneity in lung cancer. TCRdb re-analysed the 5' RACE reads in MiXCR, keeping a single row per CDR3 protein. The sample has more than 15,000 distinct CDR3 sequences, roughly 6% seen once. Sequencing was performed on lung tumor tissue, taken at surgery. These receptors all come from a male donor with early-stage non-small cell lung cancer. CDR3s include the opening cysteine and the closing phenylalanine or tryptophan.

cdr3_aa,v_call,j_call
CASSLEGTGTEAFF,TRBV5-1,TRBJ1-1
CASRRGGTSGNEQYF,TRBV27,TRBJ2-7
CASSFQGAKTQYF,TRBV28,TRBJ2-5
CASSWGGGGGNTIYF,TRBV7-2,TRBJ1-3
CASSYSPSSGRVHEQYF,TRBV6-5,TRBJ2-7
CASSQAPGFENSPLHF,TRBV4-1,TRBJ1-6
CSAAGTGGFRYEQYF,TRBV20-1,TRBJ2-7
CASSLDTYNEQFF,TRBV5-5,TRBJ2-1
CASSWGPASGGYNEQFF,TRBV5-1,TRBJ2-1
CASSLQGPSDTQYF,TRBV12-3/TRBV12-4,TRBJ2-3
CASSLPYRALGYEQYF,TRBV28,TRBJ2-7
CSVVGTYEQYF,TRBV29-1,TRBJ2-7
CASSTTVYEQYF,TRBV7-9,TRBJ2-7
CASSLQETQYF,TRBV7-6,TRBJ2-5
CASSLGGQGNTGELFF,TRBV7-3,TRBJ2-2
CASSPGGGQGANTEAFF,TRBV5-1,TRBJ1-1
CASSQGQGAPYEQYF,TRBV6-5,TRBJ2-7
CSARDGVQGNTEAFF,TRBV20-1,TRBJ1-1
CASSGTGQSPLHF,TRBV25-1,TRBJ1-6
CSARGFGSWGNEQFF,TRBV20-1,TRBJ2-1